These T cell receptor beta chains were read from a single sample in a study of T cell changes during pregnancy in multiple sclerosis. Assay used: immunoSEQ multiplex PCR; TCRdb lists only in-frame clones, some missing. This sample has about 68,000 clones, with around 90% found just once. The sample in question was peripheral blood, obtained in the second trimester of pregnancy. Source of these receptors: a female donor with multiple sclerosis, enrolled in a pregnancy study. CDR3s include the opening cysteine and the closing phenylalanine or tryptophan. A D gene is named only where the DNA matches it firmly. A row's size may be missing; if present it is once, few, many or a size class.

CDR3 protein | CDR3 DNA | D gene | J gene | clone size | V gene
CASSLGAPLPLHF | TGTGCCAGCAGCTTAGGGGCCCCCTTACCCCTCCACTTT | NA | TRBJ1-6 | NA | TRBV7-9
CASSFGGEEAFF | TGTGCCAGCAGCTTCGGTGGGGAGGAAGCTTTCTTT | NA | TRBJ1-1 | NA | TRBV7-3
CASSPWAGTRVANEQFF | TGTGCCAGCAGCCCATGGGCCGGGACTAGGGTTGCGAATGAGCAGTTCTTC | TRBD2 | TRBJ2-1 | NA | TRBV7-2
CASSTPDGTGPYEQYF | TGTGCCAGTAGTACACCCGACGGGACAGGGCCTTACGAGCAGTACTTC | TRBD1 | TRBJ2-7 | NA | TRBV19
CASSLDRGSLNEQFF | TGTGCCAGCAGCCTGGACAGGGGGTCTCTCAATGAGCAGTTCTTC | TRBD1 | TRBJ2-1 | NA | TRBV7-2
CASSPLAEQETQYF | TGCGCCAGCAGTCCTTTAGCGGAACAAGAGACCCAGTACTTC | NA | TRBJ2-5 | NA | TRBV5-1
CASTRRGPTDTQYF | TGTGCCAGCACCAGGCGGGGGCCCACAGATACGCAGTATTTT | NA | TRBJ2-3 | NA | TRBV9
CASSYTGGMNTEAFF | TGTGCCAGCAGCTATACAGGGGGTATGAACACTGAAGCTTTCTTT | TRBD1 | TRBJ1-1 | NA | TRBV7-9
CASSWSANTGELFF | TGTGCCAGCAGCTGGAGCGCGAACACCGGGGAGCTGTTTTTT | NA | TRBJ2-2 | NA | TRBV5-5
CASSAQQGVTEAFF | TGTGCCAGCAGCGCCCAGCAGGGGGTGACTGAAGCTTTCTTT | TRBD1 | TRBJ1-1 | NA | TRBV7-3
CASSFQPPTATSSYNSPLHF | TGTGCCAGCAGCTTTCAGCCCCCGACAGCCACGAGCTCCTATAATTCACCCCTCCACTTT | NA | TRBJ1-6 | few | TRBV7-8
CASSYGGSSGYTF | TGTGCCAGCAGTTATGGCGGGTCTTCTGGCTACACCTTC | NA | TRBJ1-2 | once | TRBV6-6
CASSQVSSGGIPNTGELFF | TGTGCCAGCAGCCAAGTGTCTAGCGGGGGGATACCGAACACCGGGGAGCTGTTTTTT | TRBD2 | TRBJ2-2 | NA | TRBV4-2
CASSVVAAWDTGELFF | TGTGCCAGCAGCGTAGTAGCCGCGTGGGACACCGGGGAGCTGTTTTTT | NA | TRBJ2-2 | NA | TRBV9
CASSSHRAYEQYF | TGTGCCAGCAGTTCCCACAGGGCCTACGAGCAGTACTTC | NA | TRBJ2-7 | NA | TRBV6-5
CASSYRLEQGTEAFF | TGTGCCAGCAGTTACCGCTTGGAACAGGGCACTGAAGCTTTCTTT | NA | TRBJ1-1 | NA | TRBV6-5
CASQGYSKLNQPQHF | TGTGCCAGCCAAGGATACAGTAAGCTCAATCAGCCCCAGCATTTT | NA | TRBJ1-5 | NA | TRBV19
CASSLWGEPTDTQYF | TGTGCCAGCAGCTTGTGGGGGGAACCCACAGATACGCAGTATTTT | NA | TRBJ2-3 | once | TRBV5-6
CAWSAPRTGVSHEQFF | TGTGCCTGGAGTGCCCCCCGGACAGGGGTTTCGCATGAGCAGTTCTTC | TRBD1 | TRBJ2-1 | NA | TRBV30
CASSERGGRADTQYF | TGTGCCAGCAGCGAGCGGGGGGGCAGGGCAGATACGCAGTATTTT | TRBD2 | TRBJ2-3 | NA | TRBV7-2
CASSLWAGAGYTF | TGTGCCAGCAGTTTGTGGGCAGGGGCTGGCTACACCTTC | NA | TRBJ1-2 | NA | TRBV27
CASSRRQGNEQFF | TGTGCCAGCAGCAGACGACAGGGGAATGAGCAGTTCTTC | TRBD1 | TRBJ2-1 | NA | TRBV7-6
CASSLDIRLAGGTGGELFF | TGTGCCAGCAGCTTGGATATTAGGCTAGCGGGGGGAACTGGCGGGGAGCTGTTTTTT | TRBD2 | TRBJ2-2 | NA | TRBV5-5
CASSPDRGYSPLHF | TGTGCCAGCTCACCCGACAGGGGATATTCGCCCCTCCACTTT | TRBD1 | TRBJ1-6 | few | TRBV18
CASSLNGGPRETQYF | TGTGCCAGCAGCTTAAACGGGGGGCCCCGGGAGACCCAGTACTTC | NA | TRBJ2-5 | once | TRBV7-3
CASRCADGASGGVWETQYF | TGTGCCAGCAGATGTGCTGATGGGGCTAGCGGGGGGGTGTGGGAGACCCAGTACTTC | NA | TRBJ2-5 | NA | TRBV21-1
CASSGTAENSPLHF | TGTGCCAGCAGCGGGACAGCAGAGAATTCACCCCTCCACTTT | NA | TRBJ1-6 | NA | TRBV9
CASSQGGQGATGYTF | TGCGCCAGCAGCCAAGGGGGACAGGGGGCTACTGGCTACACCTTC | TRBD1 | TRBJ1-2 | NA | TRBV4-3